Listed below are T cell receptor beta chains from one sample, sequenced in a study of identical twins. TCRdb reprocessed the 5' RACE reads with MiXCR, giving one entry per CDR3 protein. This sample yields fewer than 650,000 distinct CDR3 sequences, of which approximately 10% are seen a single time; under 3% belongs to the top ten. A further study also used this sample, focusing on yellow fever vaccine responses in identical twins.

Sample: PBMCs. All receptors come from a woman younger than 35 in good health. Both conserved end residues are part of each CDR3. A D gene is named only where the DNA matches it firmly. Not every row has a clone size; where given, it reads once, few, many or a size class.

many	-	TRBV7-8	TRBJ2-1	TGTGCCAGCAGCTCGCCCCCCAGGGGTGGCTGGTCAGGCTACAATGAGCAGTTCTTC	CASSSPPRGGWSGYNEQFF
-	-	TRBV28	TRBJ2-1	TGTGCCAGCAGTTACGTGGGGGTGTCCTACAATGAGCAGTTCTTC	CASSYVGVSYNEQFF
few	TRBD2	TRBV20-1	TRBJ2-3	TGCAGTGCTAGAAGGGCTGGGACTAGCGGGAGGATTCGGGCAGATACGCAGTATTTT	CSARRAGTSGRIRADTQYF
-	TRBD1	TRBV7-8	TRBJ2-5	TGTGCCAGCAGCTTAGGGGGGACAGGGTATTTGGAGACCCAGTACTTC	CASSLGGTGYLETQYF
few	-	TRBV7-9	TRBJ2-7	TGTGCCAGCAGCTTAGGTGTCAGGCCCTACGAGCAGTACTTC	CASSLGVRPYEQYF
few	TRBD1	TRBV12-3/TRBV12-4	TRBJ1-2	TGTGCCAGCAGTTTAACAGGGGGCAGTGGCTACACCTTC	CASSLTGGSGYTF
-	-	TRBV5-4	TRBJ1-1	TGTGCCAGCAGCCCGCACACAGACAAGGCCTTGAACACTGAAGCTTTCTTT	CASSPHTDKALNTEAFF
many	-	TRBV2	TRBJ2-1	TGTGCCAGCAGTGATGGATTTCGAGCGGAAAGCTCCTACAATGAGCAGTTCTTC	CASSDGFRAESSYNEQFF
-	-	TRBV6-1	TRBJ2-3	TGTGCCAGCAGTAAAGGCCAATCAGATACGCAGTATTTT	CASSKGQSDTQYF
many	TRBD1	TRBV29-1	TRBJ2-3	TGCAGCGCCGCGGGACAGGGGGGCACAGATACGCAGTATTTT	CSAAGQGGTDTQYF
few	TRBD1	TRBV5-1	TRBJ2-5	TGCGCCAGCAGCTTGGGACAGGGTTCCCAAGAGACCCAGTACTTC	CASSLGQGSQETQYF
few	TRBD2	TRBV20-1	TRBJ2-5	TGCAGTGCTAGGTCTAGCGGGAGTTTAGCCGAGACCCAGTACTTC	CSARSSGSLAETQYF
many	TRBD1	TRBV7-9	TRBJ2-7	TGTGCCAGCAGCTCGGACAGGGGTCTCGACGAGCAGTACTTC	CASSSDRGLDEQYF
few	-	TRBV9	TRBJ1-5	TGTGCCAGCAGCGTAGCCGGGAGAAGCAATCAGCCCCAGCATTTT	CASSVAGRSNQPQHF
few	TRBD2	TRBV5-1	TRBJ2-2	TGCGCCAGCAGCTTGGCCGGGGGGGTCCCGACCGGGGAGCTGTTTTTT	CASSLAGGVPTGELFF
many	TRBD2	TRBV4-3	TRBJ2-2	TGCGCCAGCAGCCGTAATGCGGGGGACACCGGGGAGCTGTTTTTT	CASSRNAGDTGELFF
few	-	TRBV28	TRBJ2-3	TGTGCCAGCAGTTTACTTTTTCGGGCAGGATTCACAGATACGCAGTATTTT	CASSLLFRAGFTDTQYF
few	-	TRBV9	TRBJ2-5	TGTGCCAGCAGCGTAGCGGCAGGGAGGGAGACCCAGTACTTC	CASSVAAGRETQYF
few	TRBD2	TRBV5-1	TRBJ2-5	TGCGCCAGCAGCTTGTCCCTAGCGGGAGGGCTAGGCCTCCAAGAGACCCAGTACTTC	CASSLSLAGGLGLQETQYF
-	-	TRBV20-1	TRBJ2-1	TGCAGTGCTATCGGGCCCCTGGGAATGTCCAATGAGCAGTTCTTC	CSAIGPLGMSNEQFF
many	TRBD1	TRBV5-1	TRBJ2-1	TGCGCCAGCAGCCTACAGGGGTTAGGCAATGAGCAGTTCTTC	CASSLQGLGNEQFF